This T cell receptor (beta chain) was profiled in a study of cytomegalovirus exposure and HLA in healthy donors listed by TCRdb under 2017. Some background on the complete study: According to an earlier analysis of around 600 of the donors, 150 million to 200 million T cells yielded roughly 110 million unique TCR beta sequences and about 300 Gb of sequence data. An early release covering approximately 600 HLA-typed donors comprised 250 to 350 gigabases of sequencing data and tens of millions of unique TCR sequences. Of the 300 to 500 genotyped donors, roughly 80% were placed in the genetic ancestry cluster associated with self-reported Caucasian donors. The study was designed to test whether signatures of past pathogen exposure could be identified by cataloging public T cell receptors. The T cell repertoires of under 750 subjects were profiled by immunosequencing and related to cytomegalovirus serostatus. In addition to the first cohort of approximately 650 subjects, a separate validation cohort of over 90 different subjects was used. To predict cytomegalovirus infection status, the study brought together high-throughput TCR immunosequencing, statistical association of individual TCRs with disease status, and machine learning. To study patterns of TCR occurrence, a later analysis re-analyzed previously published TCR beta repertoires from 666 donors and added high-resolution HLA genotyping. Rather than using new phenotypic data, the later analysis identified candidate immune exposures from TCR beta sequences and from how often those sequences occurred across donors. An earlier analysis of nearly 600 of the donors applied high-throughput TCR beta sequencing to assess whether each TCR beta V gene segment acted as functional or pseudogenic. Donor age, sex, ethnicity and CMV serostatus were collected together with the repertoire data. Genome-wide SNP genotypes for about 55% of the 666 donors were used in a later genetic analysis, which treated that subset as a discovery cohort. Every repertoire in the discovery cohort had been generated on one and the same sequencing platform. HLA typing covered class I and class II loci at four-digit resolution. Typing coverage varied by locus: 629-630 donors for A, B, C, DRB1 and DQB1; around 560 for DQA1; more than 600 for DPA1; 450 to 480 for DPB1. Five DR-DQ haplotypes were handled as single units for association and clustering, since linkage in the cohort was strong. Across around 400 genotyped donors of the cohort, an average of approximately 240,000 unique TCR beta nucleotide sequences per donor were sequenced, and around 19% of those sequences were non-productive. What the authors observed across the whole study: The sequencing pipeline was judged likely to have produced a cluster of highly shared sequence variants as a technical artifact. Immune exposure information for the cohort was limited to CMV serostatus. A further reported finding was that TCR beta sequences accurately predicted the HLA-A and HLA-B alleles for most subjects in the first cohort. The earlier analysis of 450 to 700 of the donors excluded fewer than 20 rarely observed V segments, including chromosome 9 orphons, because counts were too low. Some IMGT-functional V segments, including TRBV6-2 and TRBV6-3, could not be told apart with the 87-base-pair reads, so those segments were excluded. According to a later genetic analysis, donors in an Asian-associated ancestry cluster had fewer N-insertions in productive TCRs than the approximately 700-donor mean. Because HLA typing was unavailable for some donors at each locus, only the typed subset was used in association tests. In vitro tests confirmed that a few of the cytomegalovirus-associated TCR beta chains recognize cytomegalovirus antigens. The classifier was reported to diagnose cytomegalovirus status with high specificity and sensitivity in both the original and validation cohorts. A later analysis reported that several top co-occurrence clusters appeared linked to parvovirus B19, influenza, CMV and Epstein-Barr virus. In a later analysis, the rate of TCR association differed among HLA loci, with DRB1 alleles having the most associated TCRs and HLA-C alleles having the fewest. In a later analysis, HLA-associated TCR beta chains showed more clonal expansion and lower generation probabilities than non-associated chains that were equally common. Roughly uniform sequencing depth across donors was assumed in presence/absence analyses, although this assumption may not hold. According to a later analysis, most CMV-associated TCR beta chains appeared to be HLA-restricted, and the HLA associations seemed to be driven largely by CMV exposure. Most TCR sequences were observed very rarely across donors, whereas some public TCRs were present in many individuals. A later genetic analysis associated a missense DCLRE1C variant with V-gene and J-gene trimming of TCR beta chains, and an independent cohort replicated the association. According to the authors, the approach could potentially be generalized to other disease states and immunological phenotypes. In an earlier analysis of under 600 of the donors, most TCR beta V segments were observed in productive rearrangements about 87% or about 30% of the time, broadly matching IMGT annotations. Correlated functional status among segregating V segments might reflect linkage disequilibrium, but an unknown experimental factor could not be ruled out. The study gave a list of about 160 TCR beta chains associated with cytomegalovirus. In a later analysis, 15,000 to 20,000 TCR beta sequences were associated with specific HLA alleles at a false discovery rate of 0.05. Only TCR beta chains were sequenced in this cohort, and the absence of alpha or paired-chain data limited detectable features. Assigning TCR associations to individual alleles was difficult when HLA alleles, especially DR and DQ, strongly co-occurred.

In the germline V gene, CDR1 corresponds to MDHEN and CDR2 to SYDVKM. V and J are truncated by 6 bases and 4 bases respectively, leaving an intervening sequence of 7 bases. Counted from cysteine to phenylalanine, this CDR3 has 11 amino acids. The CDR3 DNA has 33 bases and is translated from base 1. Worth noting for this clone: No antigen is known for it. Qualities for individual bases were not recorded, and no much larger clone is one base off.

Libraries were prepared through the immunoSEQ multiplex PCR assay. For the multiplex PCR, a mixture combining 60 forward primers for TCR Vbeta segments and 13 reverse primers for TCR Jbeta segments was used. A multiplex PCR assay on genomic DNA amplified the CDR3 region of rearranged TCR beta genes. The amplified TCR beta libraries were sequenced on the Illumina HiSeq System as 87-base-pair reads. The authors processed their data as follows. In a later analysis, 70 million to 95 million unique TCR beta chains were counted across the 500 to 850 repertoires, and roughly 10 million of these chains were shared by at least two donors. To remove PCR and sequencing errors, raw reads were error-corrected and collapsed into unique sequences using a nearest-neighbor algorithm that merged closely related sequences. To assign V, D and J gene segments, CDR3 sequences were aligned to IMGT reference sequences. For a sequence to be retained, a match of at least six nucleotides to both a V gene segment and a J gene segment was required. A rearrangement counted as productive if the CDR3 had no stop codons and remained in frame with V and J, and every other rearrangement counted as non-productive. Following IMGT convention, CDR3 was defined as the stretch from the second conserved V-encoded cysteine up to the conserved J-encoded phenylalanine. In an earlier analysis of approximately 590 of the donors, sequences lacking an unambiguous match to a single V gene segment were excluded. An earlier analysis of almost 600 of the donors classified V segments as functional when productive rearrangements were above 56.7% and as segregating when the standard deviation between donors was above 5%. A statistical classification framework was developed to diagnose cytomegalovirus status using the catalog of TCR beta chain sequences. In a later analysis, TCR nucleotide sequences were compared against IMGT/GENE-DB human TR gene sequences so that V and J genes could be assigned. The TCRdist pipeline was used in a later analysis to assign CDR3 sequences and most-parsimonious VDJ recombination scenarios. A later analysis defined each TCR beta chain by its CDR3 amino acid sequence plus V-gene family, and excluded reads lacking a unique V-gene family. A later analysis removed over 500 highly shared, low-generation-probability nucleotide sequences to deal with suspected cross-contamination and a sequencing artifact. For each public chain, a later analysis derived a clonal expansion index from normalized ranks of inferred template counts within each repertoire. In a later analysis, generation probabilities were computed with a VDJ recombination model fitted to out-of-frame rearrangements, and the resulting probabilities were checked against IGoR. Hypergeometric tests were used in a later analysis to score TCR-TCR, TCR-HLA and TCR-CMV co-occurrence, with a repertoire-size bias correction applied to the TCR pairs. To estimate false discovery rates, a later analysis permuted the HLA or CMV assignments 20 times. A later analysis grouped co-occurring TCRs with DBSCAN, adding TCRdist sequence similarity when clustering within HLA-allele-positive subsets. Co-occurrence clustering excluded repertoires with fewer than 30,000 or more than 120,000 public chains, plus five with anomalous nucleotide sharing. Held by TCRdb, this immuneACCESS table contains in-frame sequences only and omits some clones. Under half of the omission traces to an unresolved V gene where checked; the cause of the rest is unknown. The V and J calls and clone size come from that table; D and trimming were worked out from the DNA. The sample has about 150,000 clones on record, approximately 80% of them singletons. Roughly 13% of the sample goes to the ten largest clones.

The cohort comprised around 690 healthy bone marrow donors. At the time of sampling, all cohort members were nominally healthy, though unrecorded immune exposures were likely present. The donor was CMV seropositive and was included in the group of 250 to 350 seropositive cohort members. Every donor gave a peripheral blood sample, and the peripheral blood mononuclear cells from that sample were used for TCR beta sequencing. Genomic DNA extraction from the blood cell samples was performed with the Qiagen DNeasy Blood Extraction Kit. This receptor was taken from a man younger than 45 in good health and CMV-seropositive. The chain couples TRBV28 to TRBJ2-7; the D gene lacks a confident call. Sequencing was done on a sample of PBMCs. The nucleotide sequence reads TGTGCCAGCAGGTCCCGGTACGAGCAGTACTTC. Its product reads: CASRSRYEQYF.